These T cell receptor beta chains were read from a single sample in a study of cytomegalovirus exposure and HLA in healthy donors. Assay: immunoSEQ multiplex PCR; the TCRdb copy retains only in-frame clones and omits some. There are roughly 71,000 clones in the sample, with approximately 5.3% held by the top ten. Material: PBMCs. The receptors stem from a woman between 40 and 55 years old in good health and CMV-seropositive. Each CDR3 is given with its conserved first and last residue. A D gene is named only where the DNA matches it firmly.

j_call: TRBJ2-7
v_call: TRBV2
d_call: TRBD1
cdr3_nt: TGTGCCAGCATCCGGACAGGGACGGGTCGCGAGCAGTACTTC
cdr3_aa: CASIRTGTGREQYF

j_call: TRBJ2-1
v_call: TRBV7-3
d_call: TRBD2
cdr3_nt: TGTGCCAGCAGCTTAGGTGGCCCCGGGAGGGGCAATGAGCAGTTCTTC
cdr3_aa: CASSLGGPGRGNEQFF

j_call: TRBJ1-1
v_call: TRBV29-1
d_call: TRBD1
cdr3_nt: TGCAGCGTAAACAGGGGACGGAACACTGAAGCTTTCTTT
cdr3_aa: CSVNRGRNTEAFF

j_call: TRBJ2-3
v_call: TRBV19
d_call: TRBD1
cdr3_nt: TGTGCCAGTAGCCGACAGGGACCAAGCACAGATACGCAGTATTTT
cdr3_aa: CASSRQGPSTDTQYF

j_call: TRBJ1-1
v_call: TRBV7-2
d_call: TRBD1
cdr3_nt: TGTGCCAGCAGCTTACGTTCAGGACAGGGAGTTGAAGCTTTCTTT
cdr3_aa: CASSLRSGQGVEAFF

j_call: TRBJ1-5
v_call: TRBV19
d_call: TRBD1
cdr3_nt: TGTGCCAGTAGTTGGGACAGGTCACAGCCCCAGCATTTT
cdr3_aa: CASSWDRSQPQHF

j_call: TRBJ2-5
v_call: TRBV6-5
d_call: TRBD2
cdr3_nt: TGTGCCAGCACCCCCCCCGGGACTAGAGAGACCCAGTACTTC
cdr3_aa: CASTPPGTRETQYF

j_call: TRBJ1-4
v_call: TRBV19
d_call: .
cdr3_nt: TGTGCCAGTAGTATAAGGACAAATGAAAAACTGTTTTTT
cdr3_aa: CASSIRTNEKLFF

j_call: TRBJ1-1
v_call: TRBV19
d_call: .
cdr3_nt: TGTGCCAGTAGTATAGAATGGAGCAGGGTGCCTACTGAAGCTTTCTTT
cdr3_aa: CASSIEWSRVPTEAFF

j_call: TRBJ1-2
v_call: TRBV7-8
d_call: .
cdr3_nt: TGTGCCAGCAGCGTACAGGACAAGGGGGGCTACACCTTC
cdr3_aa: CASSVQDKGGYTF

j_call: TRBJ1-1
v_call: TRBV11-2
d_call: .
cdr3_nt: TGTGCCAGCAGTTCCATACTGTTCATCAGGGGAAAGGGAACTGAAGCTTTCTTT
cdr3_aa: CASSSILFIRGKGTEAFF

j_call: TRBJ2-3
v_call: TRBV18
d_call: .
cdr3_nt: TGTGCCAGCTCACCAGGGGAGGATACGCAGTATTTT
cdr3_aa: CASSPGEDTQYF

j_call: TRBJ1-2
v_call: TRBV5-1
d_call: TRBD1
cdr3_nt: TGCGCCAGCAGCTCCGGGACAGGGGGCATCCCCCCCTATGGCTACACCTTC
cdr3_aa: CASSSGTGGIPPYGYTF

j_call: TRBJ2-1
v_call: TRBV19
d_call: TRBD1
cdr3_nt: TGTGCCACCCAAAAGGGACAGGGGAAGGGTGAGCAGTTCTTC
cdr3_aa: CATQKGQGKGEQFF

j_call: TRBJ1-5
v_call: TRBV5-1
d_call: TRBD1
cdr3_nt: TGCGCCAGCAGCTTGGAGGGGACAGGGCCATATAGCAATCAGCCCCAGCATTTT
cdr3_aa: CASSLEGTGPYSNQPQHF

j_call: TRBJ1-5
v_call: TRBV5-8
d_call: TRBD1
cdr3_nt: TGTGCCAGCAGCTTTACAGGGGCCTATCAGCCCCAGCATTTT
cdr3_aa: CASSFTGAYQPQHF

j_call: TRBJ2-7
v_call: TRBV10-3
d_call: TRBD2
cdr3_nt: TGTGCCATCCGGGGGGGGCGGGAGTCCGACGAGCAGTACTTC
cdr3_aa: CAIRGGRESDEQYF

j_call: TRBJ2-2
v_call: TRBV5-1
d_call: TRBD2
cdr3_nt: TGCGCCAGCAGCGCAACCCCGGGACTAGCGGGTACCGGGGAGCTGTTTTTT
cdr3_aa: CASSATPGLAGTGELFF

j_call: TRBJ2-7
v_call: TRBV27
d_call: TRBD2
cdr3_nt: TGTGCCAGCGGGGGGAGACTAGCGGGAGGGTCGACCTACGAGCAGTACTTC
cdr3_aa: CASGGRLAGGSTYEQYF

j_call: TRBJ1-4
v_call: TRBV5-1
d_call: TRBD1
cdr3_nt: TGCGCCAGCAGCAAACAGGGGGCTTATGAAAAACTGTTTTTT
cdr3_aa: CASSKQGAYEKLFF

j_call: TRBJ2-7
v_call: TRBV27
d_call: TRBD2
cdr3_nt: TGTGCCAGCAGTTTATCGTGGGGGGAGGGTGTAGCGGGAGGGGTCTACGAGCAGTACTTC
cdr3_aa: CASSLSWGEGVAGGVYEQYF

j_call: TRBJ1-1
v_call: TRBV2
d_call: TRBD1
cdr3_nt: TGTGCCAGCACCCCGGGACAGGGGGCGCGAACTGAAGCTTTCTTT
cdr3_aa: CASTPGQGARTEAFF

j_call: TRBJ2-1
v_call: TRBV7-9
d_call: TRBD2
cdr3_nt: TGTGCCAGCAGCTCCTCTCTTGGGACTAGCGGGAGCCGCAATGAGCAGTTCTTC
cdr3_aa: CASSSSLGTSGSRNEQFF

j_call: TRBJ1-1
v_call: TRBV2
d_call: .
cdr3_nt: TGTGCCAGCAGTGCTGGGACAACGACTGAAGCTTTCTTT
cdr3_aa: CASSAGTTTEAFF

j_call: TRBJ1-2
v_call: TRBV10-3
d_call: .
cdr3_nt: TGTGCCATCAGTGACCGGCAGGGAGGGGCTTCTTGGGGCTACACCTTC
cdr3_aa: CAISDRQGGASWGYTF

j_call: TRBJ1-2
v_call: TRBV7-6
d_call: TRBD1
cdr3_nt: TGTGCCAGCAGCGTTGACAGGGGGCGAAACTATGGCTACACCTTC
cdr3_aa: CASSVDRGRNYGYTF

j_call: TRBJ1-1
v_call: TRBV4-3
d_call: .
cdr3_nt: TGCGCCAGCAGCACCTCTTTCAGGGTTGAGGCTGAAGCTTTCTTT
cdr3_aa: CASSTSFRVEAEAFF

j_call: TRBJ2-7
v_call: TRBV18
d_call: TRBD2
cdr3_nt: TGTGCCAGCTCACAGTTAAATCCCGGGGGGGGTTCCTACGAGCAGTACTTC
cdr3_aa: CASSQLNPGGGSYEQYF

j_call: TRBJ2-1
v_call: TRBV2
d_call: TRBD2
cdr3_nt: TGTGCCAGCCTCAGCGGGGGGATAGCTTACAATGAGCAGTTCTTC
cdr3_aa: CASLSGGIAYNEQFF

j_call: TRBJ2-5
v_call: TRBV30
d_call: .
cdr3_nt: TGTGCCTGGAGTGTACGAAGGGGCGAGACCCAGTACTTC
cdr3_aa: CAWSVRRGETQYF

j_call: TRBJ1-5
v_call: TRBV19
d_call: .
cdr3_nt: TGTGCCAGTAGTATAAGTTTTCGGGATGGTCAGCCCCAGCATTTT
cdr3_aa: CASSISFRDGQPQHF

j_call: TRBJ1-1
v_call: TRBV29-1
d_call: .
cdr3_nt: TGCAGCGTTGAAAGGACTAGAACTGAAGCTTTCTTT
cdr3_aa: CSVERTRTEAFF

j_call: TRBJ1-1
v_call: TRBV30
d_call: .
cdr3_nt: TGTGCCTGGAGTGTGCGAAACACTGAAGCTTTCTTT
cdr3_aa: CAWSVRNTEAFF

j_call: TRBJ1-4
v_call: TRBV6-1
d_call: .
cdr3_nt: TGTGCCAGCAGTGCTGCTACCGACAGCGTTTCGGATGAAAAACTGTTTTTT
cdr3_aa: CASSAATDSVSDEKLFF

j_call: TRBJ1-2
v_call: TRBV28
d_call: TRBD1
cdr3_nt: TGTGCCAGCAGTTCGGGACAGCCTAACTATGGCTACACCTTC
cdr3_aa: CASSSGQPNYGYTF

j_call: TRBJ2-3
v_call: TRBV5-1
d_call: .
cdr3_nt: TGCGCCAGCAGCTTCCTATTGACAGATACGCAGTATTTT
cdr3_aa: CASSFLLTDTQYF

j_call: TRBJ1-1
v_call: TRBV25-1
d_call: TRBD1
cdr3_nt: TGTGCCAGCAGGCCCGGACAGGGGGCGCATGTGAACACTGAAGCTTTCTTT
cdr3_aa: CASRPGQGAHVNTEAFF

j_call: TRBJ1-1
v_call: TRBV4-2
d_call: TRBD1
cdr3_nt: TGTGCCAGCAGCCCTCAAGGGACAGAGCAGGGGAACACTGAAGCTTTCTTT
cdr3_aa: CASSPQGTEQGNTEAFF

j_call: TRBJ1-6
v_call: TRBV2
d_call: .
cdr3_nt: TGTGCCAGCAGCCGCCAGGGGATTTCACCCCTCCACTTT
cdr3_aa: CASSRQGISPLHF

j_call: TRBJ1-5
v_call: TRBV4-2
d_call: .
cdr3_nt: TGTGCCAGCAGCCGACAGGCCTCCAGCAATCAGCCCCAGCATTTT
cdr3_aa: CASSRQASSNQPQHF

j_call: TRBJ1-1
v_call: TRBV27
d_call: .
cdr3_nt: TGTGCCAGCAGCCTACGAGGTTATAAGAACACTGAAGCTTTCTTT
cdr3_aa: CASSLRGYKNTEAFF

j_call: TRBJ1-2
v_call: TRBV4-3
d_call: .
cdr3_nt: TGCGCCAGCAGCCAAGGTGGGGGCGCGTACTATGGCTACACCTTC
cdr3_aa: CASSQGGGAYYGYTF

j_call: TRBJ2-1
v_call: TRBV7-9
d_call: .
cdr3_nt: TGTGCCAGCAGCTTAGTTGAGGGATCCTACAATGAGCAGTTCTTC
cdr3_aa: CASSLVEGSYNEQFF

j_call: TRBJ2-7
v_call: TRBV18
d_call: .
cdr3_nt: TGTGCCAGCTCGCACAACCAGCGCTCCTACGAGCAGTACTTC
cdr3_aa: CASSHNQRSYEQYF

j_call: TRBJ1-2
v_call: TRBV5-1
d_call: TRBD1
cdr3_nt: TGCGCCAGCAGCTTGGACCAGGGGGATAACTATGGCTACACCTTC
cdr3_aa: CASSLDQGDNYGYTF